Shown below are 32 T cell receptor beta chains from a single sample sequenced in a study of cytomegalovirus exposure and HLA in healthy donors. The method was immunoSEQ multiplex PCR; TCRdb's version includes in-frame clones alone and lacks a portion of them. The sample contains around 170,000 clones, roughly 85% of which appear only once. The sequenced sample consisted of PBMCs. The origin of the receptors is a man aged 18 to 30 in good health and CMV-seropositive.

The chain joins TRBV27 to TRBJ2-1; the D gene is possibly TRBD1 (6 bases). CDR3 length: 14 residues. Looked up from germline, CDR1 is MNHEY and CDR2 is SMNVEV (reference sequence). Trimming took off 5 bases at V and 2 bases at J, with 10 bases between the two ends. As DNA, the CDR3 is TGTGCCAGCAGTCCCAGGGGAACCTACAATGAGCAGTTCTTC. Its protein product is CASSPRGTYNEQFF.

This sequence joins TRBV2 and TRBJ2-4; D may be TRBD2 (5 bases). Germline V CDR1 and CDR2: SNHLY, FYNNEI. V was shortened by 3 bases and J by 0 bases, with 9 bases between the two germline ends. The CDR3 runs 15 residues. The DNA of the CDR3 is TGTGCCAGCAGTGACGGACTCTTAGCCAAAAACATTCAGTACTTC. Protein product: CASSDGLLAKNIQYF.

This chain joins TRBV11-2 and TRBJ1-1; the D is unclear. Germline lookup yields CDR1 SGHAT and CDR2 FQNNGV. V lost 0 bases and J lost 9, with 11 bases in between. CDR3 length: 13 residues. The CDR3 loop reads CASSLDGGPQAFF. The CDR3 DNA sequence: TGTGCCAGCAGCTTAGATGGAGGGCCCCAAGCTTTCTTT.

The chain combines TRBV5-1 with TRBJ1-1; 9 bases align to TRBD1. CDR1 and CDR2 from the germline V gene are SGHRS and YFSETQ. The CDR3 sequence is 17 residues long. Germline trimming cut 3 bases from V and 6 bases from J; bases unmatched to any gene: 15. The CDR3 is CASSSGGTGTFSSEAFF. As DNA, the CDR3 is TGCGCCAGCAGCTCCGGGGGGACAGGGACATTCTCGTCTGAAGCTTTCTTT.

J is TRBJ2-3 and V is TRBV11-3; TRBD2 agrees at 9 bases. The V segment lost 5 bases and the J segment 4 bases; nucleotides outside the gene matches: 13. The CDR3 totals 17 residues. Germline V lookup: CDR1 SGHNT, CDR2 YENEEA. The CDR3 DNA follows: TGTGCCAGCAGCGCCTATGAGAGCGGGGGGTTATCAGATACGCAGTATTTT. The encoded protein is CASSAYESGGLSDTQYF. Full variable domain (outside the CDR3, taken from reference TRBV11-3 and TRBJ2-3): EAGVVQSPRYKIIEKKQPVAFWCNPISGHNTLYWYLQNLGQGPELLIRYENEEAVDDSQLPKDRFSAERLKGVDSTLKIQPAELGDSAVYLCASSAYESGGLSDTQYFGPGTRLTVL.

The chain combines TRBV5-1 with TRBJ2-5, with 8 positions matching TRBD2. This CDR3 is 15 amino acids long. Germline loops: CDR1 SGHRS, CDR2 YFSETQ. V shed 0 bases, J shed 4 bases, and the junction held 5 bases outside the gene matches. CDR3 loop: CASSLAGGPRETQYF. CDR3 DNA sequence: TGCGCCAGCAGCTTGGCGGGGGGGCCGAGAGAGACCCAGTACTTC.

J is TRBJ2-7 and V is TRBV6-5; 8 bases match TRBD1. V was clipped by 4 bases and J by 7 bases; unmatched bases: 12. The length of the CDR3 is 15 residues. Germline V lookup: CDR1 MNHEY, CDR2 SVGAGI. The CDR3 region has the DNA TGTGCCAGCAGTTCCGGAGGACAGGGAAATAAGGAGCAGTACTTC. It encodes CASSSGGQGNKEQYF.

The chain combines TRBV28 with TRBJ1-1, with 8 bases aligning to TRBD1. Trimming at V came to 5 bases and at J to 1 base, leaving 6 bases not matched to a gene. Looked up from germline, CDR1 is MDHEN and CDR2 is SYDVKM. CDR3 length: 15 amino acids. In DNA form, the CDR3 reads TGTGCCAGCAGTCCAGGGGGCGCGAGGAACACTGAAGCTTTCTTT. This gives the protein CASSPGGARNTEAFF.

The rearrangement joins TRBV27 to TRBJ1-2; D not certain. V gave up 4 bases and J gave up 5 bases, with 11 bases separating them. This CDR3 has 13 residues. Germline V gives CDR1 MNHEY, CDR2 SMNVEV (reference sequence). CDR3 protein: CASSSHFPYGYTF. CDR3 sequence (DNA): TGTGCCAGCAGTTCCCACTTCCCTTATGGCTACACCTTC.

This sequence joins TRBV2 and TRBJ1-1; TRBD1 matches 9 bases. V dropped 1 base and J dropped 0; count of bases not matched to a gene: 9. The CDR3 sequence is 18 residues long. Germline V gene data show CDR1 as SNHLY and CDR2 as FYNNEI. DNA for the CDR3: TGTGCCAGCAGTGAAGTCCTCGGGACAGGGCCCATGAACACTGAAGCTTTCTTT. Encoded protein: CASSEVLGTGPMNTEAFF.

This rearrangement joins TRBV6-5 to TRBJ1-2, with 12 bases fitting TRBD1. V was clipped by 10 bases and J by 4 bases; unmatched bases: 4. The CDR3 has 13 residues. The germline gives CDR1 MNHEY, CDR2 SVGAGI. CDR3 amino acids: CATGTGGGYGYTF. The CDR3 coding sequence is TGTGCCACCGGGACAGGGGGCGGCTATGGCTACACCTTC.

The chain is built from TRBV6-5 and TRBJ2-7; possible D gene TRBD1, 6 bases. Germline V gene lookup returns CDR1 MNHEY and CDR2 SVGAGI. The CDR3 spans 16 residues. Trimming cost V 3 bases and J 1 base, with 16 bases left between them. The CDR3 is CASSYSPGHLSYEQYF. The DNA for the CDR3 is TGTGCCAGCAGTTATTCGCCGGGACACCTGTCCTACGAGCAGTACTTC.

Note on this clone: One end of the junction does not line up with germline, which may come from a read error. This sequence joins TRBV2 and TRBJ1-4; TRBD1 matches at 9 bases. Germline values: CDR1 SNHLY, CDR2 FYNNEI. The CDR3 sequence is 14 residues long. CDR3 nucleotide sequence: TGTGCCAGCAGAGAAGGACAGGGGTTTGAAAAACTGTTTTTT. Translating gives CASREGQGFEKLFF.

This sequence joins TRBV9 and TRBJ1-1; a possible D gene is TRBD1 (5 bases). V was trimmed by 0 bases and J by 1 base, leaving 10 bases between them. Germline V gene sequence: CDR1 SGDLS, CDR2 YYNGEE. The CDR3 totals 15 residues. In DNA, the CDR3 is TGTGCCAGCAGCGTAGGCCCCAGGGAGAACACTGAAGCTTTCTTT. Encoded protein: CASSVGPRENTEAFF.

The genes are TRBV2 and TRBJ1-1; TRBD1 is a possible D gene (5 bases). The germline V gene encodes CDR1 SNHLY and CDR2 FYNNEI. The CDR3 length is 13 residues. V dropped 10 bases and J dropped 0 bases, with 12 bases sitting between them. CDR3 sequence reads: CAISDNVNTEAFF. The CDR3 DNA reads TGTGCCATATCGGACAACGTGAACACTGAAGCTTTCTTT. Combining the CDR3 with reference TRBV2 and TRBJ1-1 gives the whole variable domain EPEVTQTPSHQVTQMGQEVILRCVPISNHLYFYWYRQILGQKVEFLVSFYNNEISEKSEIFDDQFSVERPDGSNFTLKIRSTKLEDSAMYFCAISDNVNTEAFFGQGTRLTVV.

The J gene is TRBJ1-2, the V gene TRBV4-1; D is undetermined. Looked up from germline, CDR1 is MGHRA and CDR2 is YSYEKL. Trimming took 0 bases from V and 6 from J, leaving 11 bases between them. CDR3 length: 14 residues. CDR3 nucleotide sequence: TGCGCCAGCAGCCAAGATAGGCGGGATAATGGCTACACCTTC. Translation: CASSQDRRDNGYTF.

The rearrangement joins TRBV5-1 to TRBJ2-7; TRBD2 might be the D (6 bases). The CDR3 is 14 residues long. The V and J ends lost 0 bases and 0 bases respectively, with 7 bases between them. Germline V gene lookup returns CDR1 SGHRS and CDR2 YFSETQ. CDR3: CASSLAGSSYEQYF. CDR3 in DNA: TGCGCCAGCAGCTTGGCCGGGAGCTCCTACGAGCAGTACTTC.

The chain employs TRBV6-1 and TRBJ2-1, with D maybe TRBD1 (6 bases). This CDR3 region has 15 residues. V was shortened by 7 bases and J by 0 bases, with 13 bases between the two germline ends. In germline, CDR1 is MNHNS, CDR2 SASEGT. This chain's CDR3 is CASTPDRLSYNEQFF. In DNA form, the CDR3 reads TGTGCCAGCACCCCGGACAGACTCTCCTACAATGAGCAGTTCTTC.

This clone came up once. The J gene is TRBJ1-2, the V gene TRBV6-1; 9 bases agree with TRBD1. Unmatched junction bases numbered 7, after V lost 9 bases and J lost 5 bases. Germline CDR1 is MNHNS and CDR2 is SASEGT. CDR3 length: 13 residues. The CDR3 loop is CASGQGKAYGYTF. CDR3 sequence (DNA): TGTGCCAGTGGACAGGGGAAGGCTTATGGCTACACCTTC.

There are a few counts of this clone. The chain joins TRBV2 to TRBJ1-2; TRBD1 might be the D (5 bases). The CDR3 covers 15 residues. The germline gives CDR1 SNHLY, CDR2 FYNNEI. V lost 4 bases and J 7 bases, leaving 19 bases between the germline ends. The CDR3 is CASSGQGESFSGYTF. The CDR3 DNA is TGTGCCAGCAGTGGCCAGGGCGAGTCCTTCAGTGGCTACACCTTC.

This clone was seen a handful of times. Written as DNA, the CDR3 is TGCGCCAGCAGCTCTACAGGGGAAGGCTACACCTTC. Its translation: CASSSTGEGYTF. The rearrangement uses TRBV5-1 and TRBJ1-2; TRBD1 matches at 7 bases. The V gene end was trimmed by 3 bases and the J gene end by 8 bases; junction bases not matched to a gene: 4. This CDR3 is built from 12 residues. Germline-derived CDR1 and CDR2 are SGHRS and YFSETQ. Supplemented by reference TRBV5-1 and TRBJ1-2, the full variable domain reads KAGVTQTPRYLIKTRGQQVTLSCSPISGHRSVSWYQQTPGQGLQFLFEYFSETQRNKGNFPGRFSGRQFSNSRSEMNVSTLELGDSALYLCASSSTGEGYTFGSGTRLTVV.

The CDR3 DNA reads TGCGCCAGCAGCTTGGCGCCTAGCGGGCCACTTCTTGGCAATGAGCAGTTCTTC. Encoded protein: CASSLAPSGPLLGNEQFF. This chain links TRBV5-1 with TRBJ2-1, with 8 bases identical to TRBD2. Losses at the gene ends were 0 bases for V and 6 bases for J; bases not matched to a gene: 14. From germline, CDR1 is SGHRS and CDR2 YFSETQ. CDR3 length equals 18 residues.

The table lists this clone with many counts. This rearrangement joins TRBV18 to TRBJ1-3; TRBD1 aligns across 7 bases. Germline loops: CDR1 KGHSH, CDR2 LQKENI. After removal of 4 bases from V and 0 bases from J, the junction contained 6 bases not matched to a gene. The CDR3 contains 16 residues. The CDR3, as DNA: TGTGCCAGCTCACTTATGGACAGGAGCTCTGGAAACACCATATATTTT. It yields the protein CASSLMDRSSGNTIYF.

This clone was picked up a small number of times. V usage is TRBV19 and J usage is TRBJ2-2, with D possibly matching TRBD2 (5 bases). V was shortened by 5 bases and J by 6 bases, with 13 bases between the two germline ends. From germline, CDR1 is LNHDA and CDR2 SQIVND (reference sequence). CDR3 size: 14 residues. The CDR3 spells CASSASSFAGELFF. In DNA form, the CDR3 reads TGTGCCAGTAGTGCATCTAGCTTCGCCGGGGAGCTGTTTTTT.

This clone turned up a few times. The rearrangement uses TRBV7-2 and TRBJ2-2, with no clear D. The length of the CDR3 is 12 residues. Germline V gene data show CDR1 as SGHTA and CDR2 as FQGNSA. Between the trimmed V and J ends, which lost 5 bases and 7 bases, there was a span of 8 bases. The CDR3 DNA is TGTGCCAGCAGCACCCGAGTCGGGGAGCTGTTTTTT. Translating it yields CASSTRVGELFF.

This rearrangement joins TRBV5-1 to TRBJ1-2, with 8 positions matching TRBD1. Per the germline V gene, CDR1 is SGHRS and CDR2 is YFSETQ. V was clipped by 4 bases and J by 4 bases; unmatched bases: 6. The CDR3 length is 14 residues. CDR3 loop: CASSVGQDIYGYTF. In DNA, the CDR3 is TGCGCCAGCAGCGTGGGACAGGACATCTATGGCTACACCTTC.

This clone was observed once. The CDR3 DNA sequence: TGTGCCAGCAGTGGGGCCCTGGGGAGCTCCTACGAGCAGTACTTC. Encoded protein: CASSGALGSSYEQYF. The V call is TRBV6-1, the J call TRBJ2-7, with a tentative D call TRBD2 (5 bases). The germline V gene has CDR1 MNHNS and CDR2 SASEGT. There are 15 residues in the CDR3. V lost 4 bases, J lost 0 bases, and 13 bases lay in between.

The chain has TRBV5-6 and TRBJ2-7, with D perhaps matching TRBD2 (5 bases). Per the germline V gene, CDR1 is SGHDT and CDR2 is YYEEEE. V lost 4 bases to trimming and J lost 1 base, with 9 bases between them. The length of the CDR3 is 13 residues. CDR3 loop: CASSGLGSYEQYF. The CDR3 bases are TGTGCCAGCAGCGGACTTGGGTCCTACGAGCAGTACTTC.

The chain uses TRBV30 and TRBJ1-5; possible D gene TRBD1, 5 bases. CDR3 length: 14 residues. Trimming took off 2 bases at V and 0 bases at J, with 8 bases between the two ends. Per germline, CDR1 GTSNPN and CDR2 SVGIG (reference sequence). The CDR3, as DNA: TGTGCCTGGAGTTGGGGCATTAGCAATCAGCCCCAGCATTTT. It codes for CAWSWGISNQPQHF. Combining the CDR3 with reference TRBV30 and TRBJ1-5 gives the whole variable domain SQTIHQWPATLVQPVGSPLSLECTVEGTSNPNLYWYRQAAGRGLQLLFYSVGIGQISSEVPQNLSASRPQDRQFILSSKKLLLSDSGFYLCAWSWGISNQPQHFGDGTRLSIL.

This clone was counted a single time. CDR3 sequence: CASSPGSYSNQPQHF. The DNA for the CDR3 is TGTGCCAGCAGCCCCGGGAGCTATAGCAATCAGCCCCAGCATTTT. The chain combines TRBV6-5 with TRBJ1-5; D unresolved. The germline V gene encodes CDR1 MNHEY and CDR2 SVGAGI. CDR3 length: 15 residues. Trimming cost V 6 bases and J 0 bases, with 12 bases left between them.

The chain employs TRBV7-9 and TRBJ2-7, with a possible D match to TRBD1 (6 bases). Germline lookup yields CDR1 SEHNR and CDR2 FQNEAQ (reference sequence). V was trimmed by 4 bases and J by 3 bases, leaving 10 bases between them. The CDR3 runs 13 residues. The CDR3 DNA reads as TGTGCCAGCAGCTCCTGGACAGACTACGAGCAGTACTTC. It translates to CASSSWTDYEQYF.

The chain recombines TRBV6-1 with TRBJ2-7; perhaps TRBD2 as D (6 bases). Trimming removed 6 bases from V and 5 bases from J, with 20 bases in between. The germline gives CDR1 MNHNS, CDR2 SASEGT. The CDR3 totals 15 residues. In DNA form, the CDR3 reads TGTGCCAGCAGGGGCGGGGTTAGGTACCTCGACGAGCAGTACTTC. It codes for CASRGGVRYLDEQYF.